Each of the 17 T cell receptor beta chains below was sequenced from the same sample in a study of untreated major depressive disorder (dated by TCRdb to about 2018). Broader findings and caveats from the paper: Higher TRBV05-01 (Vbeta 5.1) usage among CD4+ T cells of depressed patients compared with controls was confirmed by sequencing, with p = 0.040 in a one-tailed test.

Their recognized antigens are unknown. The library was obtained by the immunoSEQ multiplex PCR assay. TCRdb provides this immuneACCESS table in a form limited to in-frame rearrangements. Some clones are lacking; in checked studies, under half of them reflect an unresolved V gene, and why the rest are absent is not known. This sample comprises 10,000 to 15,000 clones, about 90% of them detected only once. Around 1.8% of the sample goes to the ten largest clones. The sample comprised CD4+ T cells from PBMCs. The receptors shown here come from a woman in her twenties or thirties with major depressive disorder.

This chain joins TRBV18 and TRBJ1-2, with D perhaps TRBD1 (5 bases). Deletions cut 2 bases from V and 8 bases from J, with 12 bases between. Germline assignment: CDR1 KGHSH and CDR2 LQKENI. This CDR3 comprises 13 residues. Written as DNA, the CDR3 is TGTGCCAGCTCACCAGGGAGGGGAGAAGGCTACACCTTC. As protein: CASSPGRGEGYTF.

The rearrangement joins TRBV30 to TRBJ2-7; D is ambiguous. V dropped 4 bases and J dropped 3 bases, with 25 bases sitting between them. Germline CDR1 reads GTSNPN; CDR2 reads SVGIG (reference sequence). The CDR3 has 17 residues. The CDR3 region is CAWIRARSEYPRYEQYF. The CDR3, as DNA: TGTGCCTGGATTCGTGCGAGGTCGGAGTATCCTCGCTACGAGCAGTACTTC. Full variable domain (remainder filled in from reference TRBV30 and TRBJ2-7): SQTIHQWPATLVQPVGSPLSLECTVEGTSNPNLYWYRQAAGRGLQLLFYSVGIGQISSEVPQNLSASRPQDRQFILSSKKLLLSDSGFYLCAWIRARSEYPRYEQYFGPGTRLTVT.

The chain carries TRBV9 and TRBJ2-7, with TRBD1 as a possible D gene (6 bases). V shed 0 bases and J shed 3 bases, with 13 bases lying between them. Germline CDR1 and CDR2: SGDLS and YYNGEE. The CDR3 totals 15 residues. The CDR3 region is CASSVGGGVFYEQYF. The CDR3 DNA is TGTGCCAGCAGCGTAGGTGGGGGCGTTTTCTACGAGCAGTACTTC. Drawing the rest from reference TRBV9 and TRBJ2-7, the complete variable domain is DSGVTQTPKHLITATGQRVTLRCSPRSGDLSVYWYQQSLDQGLQFLIQYYNGEERAKGNILERFSAQQFPDLHSELNLSSLELGDSALYFCASSVGGGVFYEQYFGPGTRLTVT.

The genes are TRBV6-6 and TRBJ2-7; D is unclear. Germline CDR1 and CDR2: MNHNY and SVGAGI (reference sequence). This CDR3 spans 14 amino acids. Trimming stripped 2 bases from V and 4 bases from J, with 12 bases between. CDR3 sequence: CASSYDLSAYEQYF. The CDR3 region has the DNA TGTGCCAGCAGTTACGACTTATCCGCGTACGAGCAGTACTTC.

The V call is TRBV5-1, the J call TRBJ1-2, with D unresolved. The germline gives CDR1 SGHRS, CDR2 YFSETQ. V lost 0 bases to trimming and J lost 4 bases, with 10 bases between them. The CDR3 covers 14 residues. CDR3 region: CASSLVGVFYGYTF. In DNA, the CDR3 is TGCGCCAGCAGCTTGGTTGGCGTTTTCTATGGCTACACCTTC.

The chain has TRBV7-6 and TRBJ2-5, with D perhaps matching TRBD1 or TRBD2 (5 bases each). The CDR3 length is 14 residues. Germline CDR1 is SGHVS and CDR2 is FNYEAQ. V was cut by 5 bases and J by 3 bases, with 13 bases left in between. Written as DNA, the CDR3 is TGTGCCAGCAGCACCCGGGGACGGAAAGAGACCCAGTACTTC. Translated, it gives CASSTRGRKETQYF. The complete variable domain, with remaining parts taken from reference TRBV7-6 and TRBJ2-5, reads GAGVSQSPRYKVTKRGQDVALRCDPISGHVSLYWYRQALGQGPEFLTYFNYEAQQDKSGLPNDRFSAERPEGSISTLTIQRTEQRDSAMYRCASSTRGRKETQYFGPGTRLLVL.

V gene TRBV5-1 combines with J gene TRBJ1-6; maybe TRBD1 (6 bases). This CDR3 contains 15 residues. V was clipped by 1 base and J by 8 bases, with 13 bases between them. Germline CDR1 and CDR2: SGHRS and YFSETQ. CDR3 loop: CASSLIGGWDSPLHF. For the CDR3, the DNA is TGCGCCAGCAGCTTGATAGGGGGTTGGGATTCACCCCTCCACTTT. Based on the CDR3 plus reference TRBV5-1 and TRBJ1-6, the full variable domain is KAGVTQTPRYLIKTRGQQVTLSCSPISGHRSVSWYQQTPGQGLQFLFEYFSETQRNKGNFPGRFSGRQFSNSRSEMNVSTLELGDSALYLCASSLIGGWDSPLHFGNGTRLTVT.

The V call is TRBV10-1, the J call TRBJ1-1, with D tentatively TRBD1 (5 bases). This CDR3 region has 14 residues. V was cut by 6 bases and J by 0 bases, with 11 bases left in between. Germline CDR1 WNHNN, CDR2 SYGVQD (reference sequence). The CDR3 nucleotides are TGCGCCAGCAGGCCCGGGGGAATGAACACTGAAGCTTTCTTT. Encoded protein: CASRPGGMNTEAFF.

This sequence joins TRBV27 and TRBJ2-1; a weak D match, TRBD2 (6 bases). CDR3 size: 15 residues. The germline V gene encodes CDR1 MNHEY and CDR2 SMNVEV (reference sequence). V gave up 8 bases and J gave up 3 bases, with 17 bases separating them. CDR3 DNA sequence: TGTGCCAGCCTCGGGAAGCGGGCGGGCTACAATGAGCAGTTCTTC. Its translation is CASLGKRAGYNEQFF.

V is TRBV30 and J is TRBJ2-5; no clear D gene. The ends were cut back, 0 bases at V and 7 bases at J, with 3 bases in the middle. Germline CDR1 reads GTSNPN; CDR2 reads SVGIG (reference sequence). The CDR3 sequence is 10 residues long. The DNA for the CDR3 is TGTGCCTGGAGTGTAGTGACCCAGTACTTC. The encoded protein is CAWSVVTQYF.

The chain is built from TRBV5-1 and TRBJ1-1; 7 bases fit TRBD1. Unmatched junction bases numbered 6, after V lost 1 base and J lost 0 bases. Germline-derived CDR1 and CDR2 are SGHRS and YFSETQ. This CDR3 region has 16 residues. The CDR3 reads CASSLFLGQVNTEAFF. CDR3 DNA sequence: TGCGCCAGCAGCTTGTTCTTAGGACAGGTGAACACTGAAGCTTTCTTT.

The CDR3 sequence is CSVKATGSTSGRAGETQYF. In nucleotides, the CDR3 is TGCAGCGTCAAGGCTACGGGAAGTACTAGCGGGAGGGCCGGAGAGACCCAGTACTTC. This rearrangement joins TRBV29-1 to TRBJ2-5; 13 positions match TRBD2. CDR3 length equals 19 residues. J lost 4 bases, V lost 6 bases, and 20 bases had no gene match. From germline, CDR1 is SQVTM and CDR2 ANQGSEA.

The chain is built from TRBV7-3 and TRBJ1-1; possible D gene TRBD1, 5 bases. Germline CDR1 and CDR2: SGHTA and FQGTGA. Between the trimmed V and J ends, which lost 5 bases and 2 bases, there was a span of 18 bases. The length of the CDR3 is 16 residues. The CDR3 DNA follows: TGTGCCAGCAGCCCAAGGGGCGGGTTCGACAACACTGAAGCTTTCTTT. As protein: CASSPRGGFDNTEAFF. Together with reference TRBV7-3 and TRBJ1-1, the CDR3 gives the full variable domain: GAGVSQTPSNKVTEKGKYVELRCDPISGHTALYWYRQSLGQGPEFLIYFQGTGAADDSGLPNDRFFAVRPEGSVSTLKIQRTERGDSAVYLCASSPRGGFDNTEAFFGQGTRLTVV.

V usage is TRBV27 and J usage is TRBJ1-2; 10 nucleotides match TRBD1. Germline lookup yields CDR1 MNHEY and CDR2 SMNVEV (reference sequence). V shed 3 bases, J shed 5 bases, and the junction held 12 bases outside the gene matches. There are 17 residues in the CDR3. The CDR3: CASSLNPRQGARYGYTF. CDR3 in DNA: TGTGCCAGCAGTTTGAACCCCCGACAGGGGGCAAGATATGGCTACACCTTC.

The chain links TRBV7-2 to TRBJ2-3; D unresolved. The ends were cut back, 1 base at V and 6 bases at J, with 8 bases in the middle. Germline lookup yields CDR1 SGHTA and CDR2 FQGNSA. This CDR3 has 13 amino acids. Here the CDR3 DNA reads TGTGCCAGCAGCTTAGAAGGGTGGGATACGCAGTATTTT. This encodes CASSLEGWDTQYF.

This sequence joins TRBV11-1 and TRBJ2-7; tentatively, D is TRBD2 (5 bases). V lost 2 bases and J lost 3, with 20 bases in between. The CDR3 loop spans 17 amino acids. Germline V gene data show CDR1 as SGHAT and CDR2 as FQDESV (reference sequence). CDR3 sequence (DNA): TGTGCCAGCAGCTTAATGGGTTCTAGCTCTCACTTCTACGAGCAGTACTTC. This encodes CASSLMGSSSHFYEQYF.

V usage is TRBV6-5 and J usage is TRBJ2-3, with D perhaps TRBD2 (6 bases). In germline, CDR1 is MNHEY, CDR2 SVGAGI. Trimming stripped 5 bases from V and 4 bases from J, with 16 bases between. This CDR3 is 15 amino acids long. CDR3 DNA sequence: TGTGCCAGCAGTCAACTAGCTCGGAGCGCAGATACGCAGTATTTT. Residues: CASSQLARSADTQYF.